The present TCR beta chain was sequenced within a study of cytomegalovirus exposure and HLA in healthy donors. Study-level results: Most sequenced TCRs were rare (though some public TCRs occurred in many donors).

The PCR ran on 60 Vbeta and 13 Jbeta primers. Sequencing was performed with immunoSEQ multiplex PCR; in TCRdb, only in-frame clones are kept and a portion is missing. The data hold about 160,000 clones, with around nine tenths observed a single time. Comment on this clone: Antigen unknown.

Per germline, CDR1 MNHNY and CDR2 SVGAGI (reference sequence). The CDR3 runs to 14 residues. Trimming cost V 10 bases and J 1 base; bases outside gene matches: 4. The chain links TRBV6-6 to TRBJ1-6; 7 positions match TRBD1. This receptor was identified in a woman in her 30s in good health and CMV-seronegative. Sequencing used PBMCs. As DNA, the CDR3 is TGTGCCATCCAGGGGGATTCCTATAATTCACCCCTCCACTTT. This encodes CAIQGDSYNSPLHF.